Following are 20 T cell receptor beta chains from one sample sequenced in a study of blood T cell repertoires in COVID-19. Some clones are missing from TCRdb's copy, which holds only in-frame ones; the method was immunoSEQ multiplex PCR. The sample shows under 200,000 clones, 80% to 95% of them seen only once. The source material was peripheral blood. These receptors were collected from a man between 50 and 59 years old with acute or convalescent COVID-19.

This clone was seen a handful of times. The rearrangement uses TRBV7-2 and TRBJ1-5, with no clear D. Trimming left V 5 bases short and J 4 bases short, with 12 bases between. The V gene's germline CDR1 is SGHTA and CDR2 FQGNSA. This CDR3 has 14 residues. DNA of the CDR3: TGTGCCAGCAGCCAACTCCAAACTAATCAGCCCCAGCATTTT. Translation gives CASSQLQTNQPQHF.

The chain combines TRBV28 with TRBJ2-4; D unresolved. The CDR3 runs to 13 residues. The V end lost 10 bases, the J end lost 1 base, and 11 bases lay between the germline ends. Germline loops: CDR1 MDHEN, CDR2 SYDVKM. The CDR3 reads CATGYAAKNIQYF. The CDR3 bases are TGTGCCACCGGGTATGCTGCCAAAAACATTCAGTACTTC.

The chain joins TRBV27 to TRBJ2-7; 10 bases agree with TRBD2. This CDR3 spans 14 amino acids. J gave up 4 bases and V 2 bases, and 2 bases lay outside the gene matches. Looked up from germline, CDR1 is MNHEY and CDR2 is SMNVEV (reference sequence). The CDR3 protein is CASSLRTSGYEQYF. For the CDR3, the DNA is TGTGCCAGCAGTTTAAGGACTAGCGGTTACGAGCAGTACTTC.

The CDR3 loop is CASSKGGGQYEKLFF. CDR3 sequence (DNA): TGTGCCAGCAGCAAAGGTGGAGGGCAATATGAAAAACTGTTTTTT. This chain connects TRBV9 to TRBJ1-4; D gene uncertain. Germline lookup yields CDR1 SGDLS and CDR2 YYNGEE. V lost 4 bases to trimming and J lost 6 bases, with 16 bases between them. The CDR3 is 15 residues long.

Only one count was recorded for this clone. The chain is built from TRBV5-1 and TRBJ2-7; 8 positions match TRBD1. V dropped 0 bases and J dropped 3; count of bases not matched to a gene: 2. The length of the CDR3 is 14 residues. Germline CDR1 reads SGHRS; CDR2 reads YFSETQ. The CDR3 loop reads CASSLGTGIYEQYF. DNA for the CDR3: TGCGCCAGCAGCTTGGGGACAGGGATCTACGAGCAGTACTTC. The entire variable domain, with the rest obtained from reference TRBV5-1 and TRBJ2-7, is as follows: KAGVTQTPRYLIKTRGQQVTLSCSPISGHRSVSWYQQTPGQGLQFLFEYFSETQRNKGNFPGRFSGRQFSNSRSEMNVSTLELGDSALYLCASSLGTGIYEQYFGPGTRLTVT.

The rearrangement uses TRBV28 and TRBJ1-4, with D tentatively TRBD1 (6 bases). The CDR3 runs to 14 residues. The germline CDR1 and CDR2 sequences are MDHEN and SYDVKM. V lost 6 bases, J lost 4 bases, and 12 bases lay in between. The CDR3 reads CASSMGAGNEKLFF. The CDR3 nucleotides read TGTGCCAGCAGCATGGGGGCGGGTAATGAAAAACTGTTTTTT.

The chain couples TRBV5-6 to TRBJ2-5, with 8 bases lining up with TRBD1. The ends lost 2 bases at V and 5 bases at J; junction bases unmatched: 2. This CDR3 contains 13 residues. Germline V gene data show CDR1 as SGHDT and CDR2 as YYEEEE. The CDR3 DNA reads as TGTGCCAGCAGCTTACAGGGGGTCGAGACCCAGTACTTC. Its protein product is CASSLQGVETQYF.

The chain links TRBV19 to TRBJ2-3; TRBD2 aligns across 7 bases. J gave up 6 bases and V 11 bases, and 20 bases lay outside the gene matches. CDR3 length equals 16 residues. Germline V gives CDR1 LNHDA, CDR2 SQIVND (reference sequence). The CDR3 is CASGRRWRELLDTQYF. In nucleotides, the CDR3 is TGTGCCTCAGGGAGGAGGTGGCGGGAGTTGCTGGATACGCAGTATTTT.

The chain carries TRBV6-6 and TRBJ1-5; D unclear. Deletions cut 2 bases from V and 4 bases from J, with 12 bases between. CDR1 and CDR2 (germline): MNHNY, SVGAGI (reference sequence). This CDR3 contains 15 residues. The CDR3 is CASSYPEGFNQPQHF. For the CDR3, the DNA is TGTGCCAGCAGTTACCCGGAGGGATTTAATCAGCCCCAGCATTTT.

This clone has a handful of counts. This chain joins TRBV2 and TRBJ2-5; the D gene is possibly TRBD2 (7 bases). Germline V gene sequence: CDR1 SNHLY, CDR2 FYNNEI. The CDR3 has 15 residues. With 7 bases removed from V and 1 base from J, the gap between germline ends came to 16 bases. The CDR3 spells CASTQLGGGQETQYF. Here the CDR3 DNA reads TGTGCCAGCACTCAACTAGGGGGGGGCCAAGAGACCCAGTACTTC.

The chain joins TRBV6-6 to TRBJ1-5; tentatively, D is TRBD1 (6 bases). This CDR3 spans 15 amino acids. V lost 4 bases and J lost 3, with 13 bases in between. Germline lookup yields CDR1 MNHNY and CDR2 SVGAGI (reference sequence). CDR3 in amino acids: CASSLQGGDNQPQHF. CDR3 bases: TGTGCCAGCAGTTTACAGGGTGGGGACAATCAGCCCCAGCATTTT.

The chain recombines TRBV18 with TRBJ1-5; D not resolved. V dropped 3 bases and J dropped 5 bases, with 14 bases sitting between them. Per the germline V gene, CDR1 is KGHSH and CDR2 is LQKENI. The CDR3 contains 15 residues. The CDR3 region is CASSPLGSADQPQHF. In DNA, the CDR3 is TGTGCCAGCTCACCCCTCGGGAGTGCCGATCAGCCCCAGCATTTT.

This clone was seen a few times. V gene TRBV7-8 combines with J gene TRBJ1-2, with D possibly matching TRBD1 (5 bases). V was cut by 5 bases and J by 1 base, with 23 bases left in between. The CDR3 extends over 18 amino acids. CDR1 is SGHVS and CDR2 is FQNEAQ in the germline V gene. The CDR3 spells CASSLEKVPRRGNYGYTF. CDR3 nucleotide sequence: TGTGCCAGCAGCCTCGAGAAGGTCCCCCGGAGGGGTAACTATGGCTACACCTTC.

The V call is TRBV28, the J call TRBJ2-1; 10 bases map to TRBD2. Germline assignment: CDR1 MDHEN and CDR2 SYDVKM. The CDR3 length is 15 residues. The J segment lost 7 bases and the V segment lost 4 bases, leaving 7 bases of the junction unmatched. The CDR3 DNA reads TGTGCCAGCAGTTGGGGACTAGCGCGTGGAAATGAGCAGTTCTTC. This sequence encodes CASSWGLARGNEQFF.

The chain joins TRBV5-1 to TRBJ2-2, with 9 bases that match TRBD2. V dropped 0 bases and J dropped 4; count of bases not matched to a gene: 7. This CDR3 spans 17 amino acids. Germline V gives CDR1 SGHRS, CDR2 YFSETQ. The CDR3 DNA reads TGCGCCAGCAGCTTGGGAGGGACTAGCAGATCCACCGGGGAGCTGTTTTTT. Protein product: CASSLGGTSRSTGELFF.

The rearrangement links TRBV11-1 to TRBJ1-1; possibly TRBD1 for D (5 bases). Per the germline V gene, CDR1 is SGHAT and CDR2 is FQDESV (reference sequence). The CDR3 covers 14 residues. Trimming took 3 bases from V and 5 from J, leaving 13 bases between them. CDR3 sequence reads: CASSFRPGGTEAFF. CDR3 nucleotides: TGTGCCAGCAGCTTCCGACCCGGGGGGACTGAAGCTTTCTTT.

The chain recombines TRBV7-9 with TRBJ2-3, with 10 bases lining up with TRBD1. J lost 3 bases, V lost 4 bases, and 10 bases had no gene match. The germline CDR1 and CDR2 sequences are SEHNR and FQNEAQ (reference sequence). This CDR3 region has 17 residues. DNA for the CDR3: TGTGCCAGCAGCTCTGGAGGGGACAGGGGCCCTACAGATACGCAGTATTTT. Its protein is CASSSGGDRGPTDTQYF.

V gene TRBV19 combines with J gene TRBJ1-5; 10 bases align to TRBD1. Germline V gene sequence: CDR1 LNHDA, CDR2 SQIVND (reference sequence). V trimming: 5 bases; J trimming: 5 bases; junction bases outside the gene matches: 6. CDR3 length equals 15 residues. The CDR3 reads CASSPQGQGHQPQHF. In nucleotides, the CDR3 is TGTGCCAGTAGTCCGCAGGGACAGGGGCATCAGCCCCAGCATTTT. The variable domain in full, with the rest retrieved from reference TRBV19 and TRBJ1-5, is DGGITQSPKYLFRKEGQNVTLSCEQNLNHDAMYWYRQDPGQGLRLIYYSQIVNDFQKGDIAEGYSVSREKKESFPLTVTSAQKNPTAFYLCASSPQGQGHQPQHFGDGTRLSIL.

Comment on this clone: Other nucleotide sequences from this sample produce the same CDR3. The chain has TRBV2 and TRBJ2-7; unclear D gene. Germline values: CDR1 SNHLY, CDR2 FYNNEI. This CDR3 contains 11 residues. The V end was cut by 2 bases, the J end by 4 bases, with 3 bases between. In DNA form, the CDR3 reads TGTGCCAGCAGTGAATTATACGAGCAGTACTTC. Protein sequence: CASSELYEQYF.

A single count supports this clone. The chain joins TRBV2 to TRBJ2-3; the match to TRBD2 covers 8 bases. V lost 8 bases to trimming and J lost 0 bases; unmatched junction nucleotides: 1. CDR3 length: 13 amino acids. Germline CDR1 and CDR2: SNHLY and FYNNEI. Here the CDR3 DNA reads TGTGCCAGCGGACTAGCTAGCACAGATACGCAGTATTTT. Its protein is CASGLASTDTQYF.